This entry lists 18 T cell receptor beta chains sequenced from one sample in a study of T cell repertoires in cytomegalovirus infection. The antigens these receptors bind are not known. TCRdb fed the reads into MiXCR, producing one record per CDR3 protein. The sample consists of approximately 910,000 distinct CDR3 sequences, 31% of them appearing once. The sample here was cultured CD8+ T cells from PBMCs, taken from culture after CMV antigen stimulation. The origin of the receptors is a human donor in good health (CMV status not recorded). Some clones in this sample may be carry-over from other donors' samples.

In its sample, this clonotype is medium-sized (0.01 to 0.1%). The rearrangement uses TRBV6-1 and TRBJ2-1; 12 bases are a match to TRBD2. J was trimmed by 4 bases and V by 2 bases; bases with no gene match: 0. This CDR3 spans 15 amino acids. Germline lookup yields CDR1 MNHNS and CDR2 SASEGT. The CDR3 coding sequence is TGTGCCAGCAGTGAACTAGCGGGGGGGTACAATGAGCAGTTCTTC. Its protein is CASSELAGGYNEQFF.

Many counts were recorded for this clonotype. The chain couples TRBV2 to TRBJ1-5; D is unclear. The CDR3 is 13 residues long. The germline gives CDR1 SNHLY, CDR2 FYNNEI. With 7 bases removed from V and 5 bases from J, the gap between germline ends came to 12 bases. CDR3 coding DNA: TGTGCCAGCACCTACGGCAGCCATCAGCCCCAGCATTTT. Its protein is CASTYGSHQPQHF.

This clonotype was observed a few times. The V and J genes are TRBV27 and TRBJ2-7, with D possibly TRBD1 on 5 matching bases. This CDR3 spans 13 amino acids. Germline CDR1 MNHEY, CDR2 SMNVEV (reference sequence). Trimming shortened V by 11 bases and J by 1 base, and 15 bases separated the two germline ends. CDR3 sequence (DNA): TGTGCCTCAGCAGGTCAGGGTTCCTACGAGCAGTACTTC. Protein product: CASAGQGSYEQYF.

This clonotype has more than one count but fewer than ten. The J gene is TRBJ1-5, the V gene TRBV2; D is unclear. Germline-derived CDR1 and CDR2 are SNHLY and FYNNEI. Trimming shortened V by 6 bases and J by 0 bases, and 9 bases separated the two germline ends. This CDR3 contains 14 residues. Here the CDR3 reads CASRAGYSNQPQHF. The CDR3 bases are TGTGCCAGCAGAGCAGGTTATAGCAATCAGCCCCAGCATTTT.

This clonotype has a handful of counts. The chain recombines TRBV4-1 with TRBJ1-1; D gene unclear. Between the trimmed V and J ends, which lost 2 bases and 9 bases, there was a span of 7 bases. The CDR3 totals 11 residues. The germline gives CDR1 MGHRA, CDR2 YSYEKL. The CDR3 DNA reads as TGCGCCAGCAGCCAAAAGGGTAAAGCTTTCTTT. This sequence encodes CASSQKGKAFF.

This sequence joins TRBV6-1 and TRBJ1-1, with D possibly matching TRBD1 (5 bases). The V end was cut by 1 base, the J end by 1 base, with 13 bases between. Germline V lookup: CDR1 MNHNS, CDR2 SASEGT. There are 16 residues in the CDR3. DNA for the CDR3: TGTGCCAGCAGTGAAGAGAGGGACCCCCCGAACACTGAAGCTTTCTTT. Translated: CASSEERDPPNTEAFF.

This chain uses TRBV6-5 with TRBJ1-1; D gene uncertain. Trimming pared 6 bases from V and 1 base from J, leaving 12 bases between. This CDR3 comprises 14 residues. Germline V lookup: CDR1 MNHEY, CDR2 SVGAGI. The CDR3 protein is CASSCWAENTEAFF. In nucleotides, the CDR3 is TGTGCCAGCAGCTGCTGGGCAGAGAACACTGAAGCTTTCTTT.

The chain uses TRBV7-2 and TRBJ2-3; 12 nucleotides match TRBD2. Germline V gene data show CDR1 as SGHTA and CDR2 as FQGNSA. The CDR3 sequence is 16 residues long. Trimming at V came to 2 bases and at J to 4 bases, leaving 4 bases not matched to a gene. This CDR3 is CASSLLAGGLSDTQYF. CDR3 coding DNA: TGTGCCAGCAGCTTACTAGCGGGGGGGCTATCAGATACGCAGTATTTT. Complete variable domain (other parts from reference TRBV7-2 and TRBJ2-3): GAGVSQSPSNKVTEKGKDVELRCDPISGHTALYWYRQSLGQGLEFLIYFQGNSAPDKSGLPSDRFSAERTGGSVSTLTIQRTQQEDSAVYLCASSLLAGGLSDTQYFGPGTRLTVL.

This clonotype appeared a few times. V usage is TRBV29-1 and J usage is TRBJ1-2; a weak D match, TRBD1 (5 bases). Deletions cut 0 bases from V and 8 bases from J, with 13 bases between. This CDR3 has 13 amino acids. Germline assignment: CDR1 SQVTM and CDR2 ANQGSEA. CDR3 sequence: CSVEEQGVWGYTF. The CDR3, as DNA: TGCAGCGTTGAAGAGCAGGGAGTGTGGGGCTACACCTTC.

This clonotype was seen a handful of times. The genes are TRBV7-8 and TRBJ2-7; unclear D gene. The CDR3 has 13 amino acids. Trimming cost V 6 bases and J 5 bases, with 14 bases left between them. Looked up from germline, CDR1 is SGHVS and CDR2 is FQNEAQ. In DNA, the CDR3 is TGTGCCAGCAGTCGGGCTCAAGGACACGAGCAGTACGTC. It codes for CASSRAQGHEQYV.

A few counts support this clonotype. The chain carries TRBV6-6 and TRBJ2-5; D may match TRBD1 or TRBD2 (6 bases each). The V gene's germline CDR1 is MNHNY and CDR2 SVGAGI (reference sequence). Trimming pared 7 bases from V and 4 bases from J, leaving 10 bases between. This CDR3 comprises 12 residues. CDR3: CASKGGPETQYF. The CDR3 DNA reads TGTGCCAGCAAGGGGGGCCCAGAGACCCAGTACTTC.

The V and J genes are TRBV27 and TRBJ1-2, with TRBD1 as a possible D gene (6 bases). The CDR3 sequence is 15 residues long. Germline CDR1 MNHEY, CDR2 SMNVEV (reference sequence). V dropped 3 bases and J dropped 0 bases, with 11 bases sitting between them. The CDR3 here is CASSLGASSNYGYTF. CDR3 DNA: TGTGCCAGCAGTTTGGGGGCCAGCTCTAACTATGGCTACACCTTC.

This clonotype showed up just a few times. This chain connects TRBV4-1 to TRBJ1-1; 7 bases align to TRBD1. The V gene end was trimmed by 8 bases and the J gene end by 10 bases; junction bases not matched to a gene: 19. Germline-derived CDR1 and CDR2 are MGHRA and YSYEKL. The CDR3 is 15 amino acids. CDR3 in amino acids: CASSKGLAGGKGAFF. The CDR3 bases are TGCGCCAGCTCGAAAGGCCTGGCAGGGGGGAAGGGAGCTTTCTTT.

The sample holds a few counts of this clonotype. J is TRBJ2-1 and V is TRBV5-6; perhaps TRBD2 as D (5 bases). V lost 4 bases and J 8 bases, leaving 10 bases between the germline ends. The CDR3 covers 12 residues. CDR1 and CDR2 (germline): SGHDT, YYEEEE. The CDR3 loop is CASSAGRDEQFF. In DNA, the CDR3 is TGTGCCAGCAGCGCCGGGCGGGATGAGCAGTTCTTC. Based on the CDR3 plus reference TRBV5-6 and TRBJ2-1, the full variable domain is DAGVTQSPTHLIKTRGQQVTLRCSPKSGHDTVSWYQQALGQGPQFIFQYYEEEERQRGNFPDRFSGHQFPNYSSELNVNALLLGDSALYLCASSAGRDEQFFGPGTRLTVL.

The sample holds a few counts of this clonotype. The CDR3 is CASSHTREGQFF. CDR3 in DNA: TGTGCCAGCAGCCATACACGGGAAGGGCAGTTCTTC. The V and J genes are TRBV7-9 and TRBJ2-1; tentatively, D is TRBD2 (5 bases). Germline CDR1 and CDR2: SEHNR and FQNEAQ (reference sequence). The V and J ends lost 5 bases and 12 bases respectively, with 14 bases between them. The length of the CDR3 is 12 residues. Looking up the rest from reference TRBV7-9 and TRBJ2-1 gives the full variable domain: DTGVSQNPRHKITKRGQNVTFRCDPISEHNRLYWYRQTLGQGPEFLTYFQNEAQLEKSRLLSDRFSAERPKGSFSTLEIQRTEQGDSAMYLCASSHTREGQFFGPGTRLTVL.

The chain links TRBV14 to TRBJ1-1; D perhaps matches TRBD1 (5 bases). Trimming left V 4 bases short and J 0 bases short, with 21 bases between. The length of the CDR3 is 18 residues. CDR1 is SGHDN and CDR2 is FVKESK in the germline V gene. CDR3 region: CASSPPGRPIFMNTEAFF. CDR3 bases: TGTGCCAGCAGCCCCCCAGGGAGACCCATATTCATGAACACTGAAGCTTTCTTT.

This chain connects TRBV15 to TRBJ2-3, with 7 bases aligning to TRBD2. The junction had 9 bases not matched to a gene; V was cut back by 4 bases and J by 2 bases. The CDR3 extends over 16 amino acids. Germline CDR1 reads LNHNV; CDR2 reads YYDKDF (reference sequence). CDR3 region: CATSIRLAPPTDTQYF. The CDR3 nucleotides read TGTGCCACCAGCATACGACTAGCACCCCCCACAGATACGCAGTATTTT.

This clonotype was found a few times. This chain links TRBV6-2 or TRBV6-3 with TRBJ2-5; maybe TRBD2 (5 bases). This CDR3 contains 14 residues. Trimming took 0 bases from V and 0 from J, leaving 5 bases between them. Germline V gene lookup returns CDR1 MNHEY and CDR2 SVGEGT. The DNA for the CDR3 is TGTGCCAGCAGTTACTCGGACTACCAAGAGACCCAGTACTTC. Protein sequence: CASSYSDYQETQYF.